The sequence of this T cell receptor beta chain was determined in a study of T cells after yellow fever vaccination. Study results and caveats: The booster response re-showed most primary clones: about 96% CD4, about 89% CD8.

One entry per CDR3 protein, called by TCRdb with MiXCR from the 5' RACE reads. The sample consists of approximately 550,000 distinct CDR3 sequences, roughly 13% of them appearing once. This clonotype occurred a few times. Its antigen remains unknown. The germline V gene has CDR1 SGHAT and CDR2 FQNNGV. The ends were cut back, 3 bases at V and 5 bases at J, with 10 bases in the middle. This CDR3 has 13 amino acids. The TCR was taken from a young man who received the YFV17D yellow fever vaccine. The starting material was PBMCs, obtained on the day of the yellow fever booster vaccination. V and J are TRBV11-2 and TRBJ1-2; D is uncertain. In nucleotides, the CDR3 is TGTGCCAGCAGCTTCTCCCAAGCATATGGCTACACCTTC. Translated, it gives CASSFSQAYGYTF.